The 27 T cell receptor beta chains below all came from one sample that was sequenced in a study of control samples from healthy donors and cancer patients. This table comes from immunoSEQ multiplex PCR, and its TCRdb copy is limited to in-frame clones, with some not included. Of about 120,000 clones in the sample, 90% to 95% were seen once. Sequences were obtained from blood. The receptor source for this set is a woman under 30 in good health.

V usage is TRBV7-2 and J usage is TRBJ1-2; D uncertain. CDR3 size: 13 residues. V lost 6 bases to trimming and J lost 6 bases, with 14 bases between them. Germline loops: CDR1 SGHTA, CDR2 FQGNSA. This CDR3 is CASRPGPAHGYTF. The CDR3, as DNA: TGTGCCAGCAGACCAGGCCCCGCCCATGGCTACACCTTC.

V is TRBV24-1 and J is TRBJ2-1, with D possibly TRBD1 on 5 matching bases. Trimming stripped 3 bases from V and 6 bases from J, with 17 bases between. Germline V gene lookup returns CDR1 KGHDR and CDR2 SFDVKD. The CDR3 sequence is 16 residues long. CDR3 nucleotide sequence: TGTGCCACCAGTGATCGCAGTAGGGGTAGTGTCAATGAGCAGTTCTTC. It codes for CATSDRSRGSVNEQFF.

The CDR3 loop reads CASTPRRGRSYEQYF. The CDR3 DNA is TGTGCCAGCACCCCCCGACGGGGGCGCTCCTACGAGCAGTACTTC. The rearrangement uses TRBV6-5 and TRBJ2-7; D tentatively reads TRBD1 or TRBD2 (6 bases each). With 7 bases removed from V and 0 bases from J, the gap between germline ends came to 16 bases. CDR1 is MNHEY, CDR2 SVGAGI, per germline. This CDR3 has 15 amino acids.

V usage is TRBV7-8 and J usage is TRBJ2-7; 7 bases align to TRBD1. Germline CDR1 SGHVS, CDR2 FQNEAQ. This CDR3 is built from 14 residues. Trimming cost V 1 base and J 2 bases; bases outside gene matches: 2. The CDR3: CASSLDRGAYEQYF. The CDR3 region has the DNA TGTGCCAGCAGCTTAGACAGGGGAGCCTACGAGCAGTACTTC.

This chain links TRBV25-1 with TRBJ2-2; 10 bases line up with TRBD1. The junction had 6 bases not matched to a gene; V was cut back by 1 base and J by 7 bases. The germline gives CDR1 MGHDK, CDR2 SYGVNS. This CDR3 spans 16 amino acids. CDR3 in amino acids: CASSEFFGTGVGELFF. For the CDR3, the DNA is TGTGCCAGCAGTGAATTTTTCGGGACAGGGGTCGGGGAGCTGTTTTTT.

This chain links TRBV27 with TRBJ2-1, with D possibly being TRBD2 (7 bases). The CDR3 length is 15 residues. Trimming left V 7 bases short and J 4 bases short, with 17 bases between. The germline CDR1 and CDR2 sequences are MNHEY and SMNVEV (reference sequence). The DNA of the CDR3 is TGTGCCAGCACCCCCAACGGGGGGCCTTACAATGAGCAGTTCTTC. Amino acids: CASTPNGGPYNEQFF.

The V gene is TRBV28, the J gene TRBJ2-7; 8 nucleotides match TRBD2. The length of the CDR3 is 15 residues. Germline V lookup: CDR1 MDHEN, CDR2 SYDVKM. V lost 5 bases, J lost 3 bases, and 9 bases stayed unmatched. The CDR3 DNA sequence: TGTGCCAGCAGTCCGGGAGGGACTACTAACTACGAGCAGTACTTC. Its translation is CASSPGGTTNYEQYF. The variable domain in full, completed from reference TRBV28 and TRBJ2-7, reads DVKVTQSSRYLVKRTGEKVFLECVQDMDHENMFWYRQDPGLGLRLIYFSYDVKMKEKGDIPEGYSVSREKKERFSLILESASTNQTSMYLCASSPGGTTNYEQYFGPGTRLTVT.

The rearrangement uses TRBV2 and TRBJ1-2; D unclear. Trimming removed 6 bases from V and 0 bases from J, with 2 bases in between. CDR3 length: 11 amino acids. The germline V gene encodes CDR1 SNHLY and CDR2 FYNNEI. The CDR3: CASRANYGYTF. CDR3 nucleotide sequence: TGTGCCAGCAGGGCTAACTATGGCTACACCTTC.

This chain connects TRBV6-5 to TRBJ1-2; D not resolved. CDR1 MNHEY and CDR2 SVGAGI come from the germline V gene. The germline V and J ends were trimmed by 7 bases and 1 base, with 16 bases remaining between them. The CDR3 loop spans 15 amino acids. The CDR3 region is CASTSTRTSNYGYTF. CDR3 in DNA: TGTGCCAGCACATCTACACGGACTAGTAACTATGGCTACACCTTC.

This chain joins TRBV10-1 and TRBJ2-5; TRBD2 matches 8 bases. CDR3 size: 15 residues. Germline CDR1 and CDR2: WNHNN and SYGVQD (reference sequence). The V segment lost 2 bases and the J segment 6 bases; nucleotides outside the gene matches: 8. The CDR3 DNA reads as TGCGCCAGCAGTGAGGGAGGGAGCGGGGGAAAGACCCAGTACTTC. Protein: CASSEGGSGGKTQYF.

This rearrangement joins TRBV4-3 to TRBJ2-6; no clear D gene. Trimming cost V 0 bases and J 0 bases, with 3 bases left between them. This CDR3 contains 15 residues. Germline CDR1 is LGHNA and CDR2 is YSLEER. The CDR3 region has the DNA TGCGCCAGCAGCCAAGATTTCTCTGGGGCCAACGTCCTGACTTTC. Translating gives CASSQDFSGANVLTF.

The chain uses TRBV5-1 and TRBJ1-1, with 8 bases matching TRBD1. The V gene's germline CDR1 is SGHRS and CDR2 YFSETQ. Trimming at V came to 4 bases and at J to 1 base, leaving 9 bases not matched to a gene. The CDR3 consists of 16 residues. In DNA, the CDR3 is TGCGCCAGCAGCCTCCGGACAGGGAAAAAGAACACTGAAGCTTTCTTT. Amino acids: CASSLRTGKKNTEAFF.

The V and J genes are TRBV6-2 or TRBV6-3 and TRBJ1-1; possibly TRBD1 for D (6 bases). V lost 6 bases to trimming and J lost 3 bases, with 14 bases between them. The CDR3 runs 14 residues. CDR1 MNHEY and CDR2 SVGEGT come from the germline V gene. The CDR3 here is CASSPDRIDTEAFF. The CDR3 nucleotides are TGTGCCAGCAGCCCGGACAGAATCGACACTGAAGCTTTCTTT.

The chain carries TRBV28 and TRBJ2-2; D gene unclear. CDR3 size: 17 residues. CDR1 is MDHEN and CDR2 is SYDVKM in the germline V gene. The V end lost 6 bases, the J end lost 7 bases, and 24 bases lay between the germline ends. DNA for the CDR3: TGTGCCAGCAGCCTTTCCCGTTCGACTGGGGTAGGCGGGGAGCTGTTTTTT. Translated: CASSLSRSTGVGGELFF. Based on the CDR3 plus reference TRBV28 and TRBJ2-2, the full variable domain is DVKVTQSSRYLVKRTGEKVFLECVQDMDHENMFWYRQDPGLGLRLIYFSYDVKMKEKGDIPEGYSVSREKKERFSLILESASTNQTSMYLCASSLSRSTGVGGELFFGEGSRLTVL.

The J gene is TRBJ2-4, the V gene TRBV28, with D possibly matching TRBD2 (5 bases). Germline lookup yields CDR1 MDHEN and CDR2 SYDVKM. CDR3 size: 20 residues. The V gene lost 9 bases and the J gene lost 1 base, with 31 bases spanning the gap. The CDR3 loop reads CARPKGPGNEGSEAKNIQYF. The CDR3 DNA reads TGTGCCAGGCCTAAAGGTCCCGGGAACGAGGGATCGGAGGCCAAAAACATTCAGTACTTC. The full variable domain, with the rest looked up from reference TRBV28 and TRBJ2-4, is DVKVTQSSRYLVKRTGEKVFLECVQDMDHENMFWYRQDPGLGLRLIYFSYDVKMKEKGDIPEGYSVSREKKERFSLILESASTNQTSMYLCARPKGPGNEGSEAKNIQYFGAGTRLSVL.

V usage is TRBV9 and J usage is TRBJ2-7; D might be TRBD2 (5 bases). The germline gives CDR1 SGDLS, CDR2 YYNGEE. The CDR3 consists of 15 residues. Trimming removed 5 bases at V and 0 bases at J, with 15 bases between. CDR3 protein: CASSPNPTSSYEQYF. The CDR3 DNA is TGTGCCAGCAGTCCCAATCCTACTAGCTCCTACGAGCAGTACTTC.

The chain joins TRBV4-3 to TRBJ1-1; D not certain. From germline, CDR1 is LGHNA and CDR2 YSLEER. This CDR3 is built from 15 residues. The ends were cut back, 6 bases at V and 1 base at J, with 15 bases in the middle. For the CDR3, the DNA is TGCGCCAGCAGTTACGGTCGAGGGCAGAACACTGAAGCTTTCTTT. It yields the protein CASSYGRGQNTEAFF.

The chain couples TRBV19 to TRBJ1-1; D remains unclear. The CDR3 is 13 residues long. Germline CDR1 and CDR2: LNHDA and SQIVND (reference sequence). V was shortened by 3 bases and J by 5 bases, with 10 bases between the two germline ends. CDR3 DNA sequence: TGTGCCAGTAGTATTGACCTGGGGACTGAAGCTTTCTTT. This translates into CASSIDLGTEAFF.

The chain joins TRBV19 to TRBJ2-1, with 9 bases identical to TRBD2. Germline-derived CDR1 and CDR2 are LNHDA and SQIVND (reference sequence). This CDR3 has 14 residues. Germline trimming cut 7 bases from V and 6 bases from J; bases unmatched to any gene: 7. The CDR3 sequence is CASTRREGRNEQFF. The CDR3, as DNA: TGTGCCAGTACCCGGCGGGAGGGACGCAATGAGCAGTTCTTC.

The chain is built from TRBV20-1 and TRBJ2-3; D is unclear. CDR1 and CDR2 from the germline V gene are DFQATT and SNEGSKA (reference sequence). The ends were cut back, 5 bases at V and 5 bases at J, with 5 bases in the middle. The CDR3 extends over 10 amino acids. The CDR3, as DNA: TGCAGTGCTGTAAAAGATACGCAGTATTTT. Translation: CSAVKDTQYF.

The J gene is TRBJ1-5, the V gene TRBV18; no definite D call. In germline, CDR1 is KGHSH, CDR2 LQKENI. The germline V and J ends were trimmed by 5 bases and 1 base, with 6 bases remaining between them. CDR3 length: 13 residues. CDR3 residues: CASSEWSNQPQHF. CDR3 sequence (DNA): TGTGCCAGCTCAGAATGGAGCAATCAGCCCCAGCATTTT.

The chain has TRBV28 and TRBJ2-7, with 10 nucleotides matching TRBD2. Germline CDR1 is MDHEN and CDR2 is SYDVKM. The CDR3 runs to 15 residues. The V and J ends lost 2 bases and 2 bases, in that order; junction bases with no gene match: 3. CDR3 sequence reads: CASSLVSGGPYEQYF. CDR3 DNA: TGTGCCAGCAGTTTAGTTAGCGGGGGGCCCTACGAGCAGTACTTC.

The V gene is TRBV7-7, the J gene TRBJ2-1; 9 nucleotides line up with TRBD2. After removal of 5 bases from V and 6 bases from J, the junction contained 11 bases not matched to a gene. This CDR3 has 16 amino acids. Germline lookup yields CDR1 SSHAT and CDR2 FNYEAQ (reference sequence). CDR3 amino acids: CASSHRGGGGANEQFF. The DNA of the CDR3 is TGTGCCAGCAGCCATCGCGGGGGCGGGGGGGCCAATGAGCAGTTCTTC.

The rearrangement joins TRBV7-9 to TRBJ1-4, with D unclear. The CDR3 spans 15 residues. Germline CDR1 SEHNR, CDR2 FQNEAQ (reference sequence). V gave up 0 bases and J gave up 4 bases, with 9 bases separating them. The CDR3 spells CASSLAASYNEKLFF. As DNA, the CDR3 is TGTGCCAGCAGCTTAGCCGCTTCGTATAATGAAAAACTGTTTTTT.

The rearrangement uses TRBV7-9 and TRBJ2-3; 7 nucleotides match TRBD1. Germline CDR1 and CDR2: SEHNR and FQNEAQ (reference sequence). Trimming took 5 bases from V and 2 from J; bases not matched to a gene: 13. This CDR3 spans 17 amino acids. CDR3 loop: CASSGSGTETVTDTQYF. The CDR3 nucleotides read TGTGCCAGCAGCGGTTCCGGGACAGAAACCGTCACAGATACGCAGTATTTT. The variable domain in full, completed from reference TRBV7-9 and TRBJ2-3, reads DTGVSQNPRHKITKRGQNVTFRCDPISEHNRLYWYRQTLGQGPEFLTYFQNEAQLEKSRLLSDRFSAERPKGSFSTLEIQRTEQGDSAMYLCASSGSGTETVTDTQYFGPGTRLTVL.

This chain connects TRBV6-5 to TRBJ1-5; D possibly corresponds to TRBD1 (5 bases). Deletions cut 6 bases from V and 1 base from J, with 13 bases between. Per the germline V gene, CDR1 is MNHEY and CDR2 is SVGAGI. The CDR3 has 15 amino acids. The CDR3, as DNA: TGTGCCAGCAGCCCAAAGTGGGACAGCAATCAGCCCCAGCATTTT. Its protein is CASSPKWDSNQPQHF.

The chain uses TRBV5-1 and TRBJ2-3; 7 nucleotides align to TRBD2. This CDR3 comprises 14 residues. Germline V gives CDR1 SGHRS, CDR2 YFSETQ. Trimming cost V 7 bases and J 0 bases; bases outside gene matches: 5. The CDR3, as DNA: TGCGCCAGCGCGGGGGATTATAGCACAGATACGCAGTATTTT. This encodes CASAGDYSTDTQYF.